Detailed here is one T cell receptor (beta chain). Its antigen is not known. Carried by the TCR beta cDNA libraries were unique molecular identifiers. TCRdb ran MiXCR on the PCR reads and lists one entry per CDR3 protein. The table records 650,000 to 850,000 distinct CDR3 sequences, roughly 58% of them present only once. This specimen comes from a study of post-analysis software for immune sequencing data. The overall study: Relapsing-remitting, secondary progressive and progressive-relapsing forms made up the multiple sclerosis disease courses. Study-wide points: Compared against controls, patients with multiple sclerosis displayed significantly lower normalized Chao1 diversity. F-measure co-clustering was strong for batch-matched samples. Controls had lower frequencies than patients of roughly five TRBV segments, which included TRBV5-6, TRBV5-1 and TRBV20-1.

The length of the CDR3 is 13 residues. The V gene lost 8 bases and the J gene lost 2 bases, with 12 bases spanning the gap. Germline CDR1 reads ENHRY; CDR2 reads SYGVKD. Specimen: blood. This chain links TRBV10-3 with TRBJ1-2; D is unclear. The TCR sequence derives from a girl between 10 and 17 years old with multiple sclerosis. The CDR3 loop reads CAISAQRNYGYTF. As DNA, the CDR3 is TGTGCCATCTCGGCACAGAGGAACTATGGCTACACCTTC.